What follows are 13 T cell receptor beta chains derived from one specimen sequenced in a study of OX40 agonist ivuxolimab in advanced cancers. Assay used: immunoSEQ multiplex PCR; TCRdb lists only in-frame clones, some missing. The data hold 100,000 to 120,000 clones, with about 91% observed a single time. The sequencing here drew on CD4+ or CD8+ T cells sorted from blood, taken in a trial of the OX40 agonist ivuxolimab. The source of these receptors is an adult with an advanced solid tumor such as melanoma, head and neck, liver or kidney cancer.

This chain links TRBV7-3 with TRBJ1-6, with a tentative D call TRBD1 (6 bases). Trimming pared 2 bases from V and 10 bases from J, leaving 15 bases between. The V gene's germline CDR1 is SGHTA and CDR2 FQGTGA. This CDR3 has 15 amino acids. DNA of the CDR3: TGTGCCAGCAGCTTAGGGTCTCAACAGGGATCACCCCTCCACTTT. This sequence encodes CASSLGSQQGSPLHF.

This chain joins TRBV6-1 and TRBJ1-6, with 9 bases matching TRBD1. CDR3 length: 14 residues. Germline CDR1 and CDR2: MNHNS and SASEGT. After removal of 5 bases from V and 7 bases from J, the junction contained 3 bases not matched to a gene. CDR3 bases: TGTGCCAGCAGTCGCGGGACAGGGAATTCACCCCTCCACTTT. Translated: CASSRGTGNSPLHF.

The gene calls are TRBV6-1 and TRBJ2-5; TRBD1 matches 7 bases. Germline V lookup: CDR1 MNHNS, CDR2 SASEGT. Losses at the gene ends were 5 bases for V and 5 bases for J; bases not matched to a gene: 8. This CDR3 has 14 residues. The CDR3 reads CASSIQGSSETQYF. In nucleotides, the CDR3 is TGTGCCAGCAGTATACAGGGGAGTTCGGAGACCCAGTACTTC.

The rearrangement joins TRBV14 to TRBJ2-5; D might be TRBD2 (6 bases). The CDR3 extends over 15 amino acids. Germline V gives CDR1 SGHDN, CDR2 FVKESK. V was cut by 2 bases and J by 1 base, with 11 bases left in between. The CDR3 sequence is CASSQREIIQETQYF. CDR3 DNA sequence: TGTGCCAGCAGCCAACGGGAGATAATCCAAGAGACCCAGTACTTC.

The chain links TRBV10-1 to TRBJ2-3, with TRBD2 as a possible D gene (5 bases). The germline V gene has CDR1 WNHNN and CDR2 SYGVQD (reference sequence). V lost 3 bases and J 0 bases, leaving 10 bases between the germline ends. The CDR3 contains 15 residues. CDR3 DNA: TGCGCCAGCAGTGATGGTAGCGAAAGCACAGATACGCAGTATTTT. This codes for CASSDGSESTDTQYF.

The genes are TRBV11-1 and TRBJ2-5; D gene uncertain. Germline CDR1 is SGHAT and CDR2 is FQDESV (reference sequence). This CDR3 region has 11 residues. V shed 2 bases and J shed 5 bases, with 3 bases lying between them. In nucleotides, the CDR3 is TGTGCCAGCAGCTTATGGGAGACCCAGTACTTC. As protein: CASSLWETQYF.

The chain has TRBV28 and TRBJ2-3; possible D gene TRBD1, 6 bases. The CDR3 is made up of 16 amino acids. CDR1 MDHEN and CDR2 SYDVKM come from the germline V gene. V dropped 5 bases and J dropped 6 bases, with 21 bases sitting between them. The CDR3 region has the DNA TGTGCCAGCAGTACGATTGGGGGCGCCTCTCCGGATACGCAGTATTTT. This codes for CASSTIGGASPDTQYF.

The rearrangement uses TRBV30 and TRBJ2-5, with D perhaps TRBD1 or TRBD2 (6 bases each). The CDR3 runs 14 residues. V lost 0 bases, J lost 4 bases, and 12 bases lay in between. Germline CDR1 reads GTSNPN; CDR2 reads SVGIG (reference sequence). The CDR3 loop reads CAWSVGGSGETQYF. In DNA form, the CDR3 reads TGTGCCTGGAGTGTAGGGGGGAGCGGAGAGACCCAGTACTTC.

The rearrangement uses TRBV11-3 and TRBJ2-5; the match to TRBD2 covers 11 bases. J gave up 0 bases and V 4 bases, and 10 bases lay outside the gene matches. The germline V gene has CDR1 SGHNT and CDR2 YENEEA. CDR3 length equals 18 residues. CDR3 nucleotide sequence: TGTGCCAGCAGCTCCGGGGTAGCGGGGGGGCAGTACCAAGAGACCCAGTACTTC. Its translation: CASSSGVAGGQYQETQYF.

This rearrangement joins TRBV7-9 to TRBJ2-3; D remains unclear. This CDR3 contains 15 residues. In germline, CDR1 is SEHNR, CDR2 FQNEAQ (reference sequence). Trimming cost V 5 bases and J 14 bases, with 26 bases left between them. CDR3 residues: CASSEDPIRAHGLYF. The DNA of the CDR3 is TGTGCCAGCAGCGAAGACCCGATCCGAGCACACGGGTTGTATTTT. Filled out from reference TRBV7-9 and TRBJ2-3, the complete variable domain reads DTGVSQNPRHKITKRGQNVTFRCDPISEHNRLYWYRQTLGQGPEFLTYFQNEAQLEKSRLLSDRFSAERPKGSFSTLEIQRTEQGDSAMYLCASSEDPIRAHGLYFGPGTRLTVL.

The chain employs TRBV19 and TRBJ2-3; weak D call: TRBD1 (6 bases). CDR1 is LNHDA, CDR2 SQIVND, per germline (reference sequence). V was trimmed by 4 bases and J by 5 bases, leaving 13 bases between them. The length of the CDR3 is 14 residues. The CDR3 nucleotides are TGTGCCAGTAGTAAGACAGGCACTATAGATACGCAGTATTTT. Protein: CASSKTGTIDTQYF.

This clone was counted once. The V and J genes are TRBV25-1 and TRBJ1-1, with D unresolved. The CDR3 has 12 amino acids. The V end was cut by 3 bases, the J end by 11 bases, with 13 bases between. CDR1 and CDR2 from the germline V gene are MGHDK and SYGVNS. The DNA for the CDR3 is TGTGCCAGCAGTGAGTCCGGGCTTGAGGCTTTCTTT. This translates into CASSESGLEAFF.

This chain joins TRBV19 and TRBJ2-1, with D perhaps matching TRBD1 (6 bases). Per germline, CDR1 LNHDA and CDR2 SQIVND (reference sequence). Trimming took off 6 bases at V and 4 bases at J, with 10 bases between the two ends. The CDR3 is 13 amino acids. The CDR3 DNA reads TGTGCCAGTAGGATAACAGGGTACAATGAGCAGTTCTTC. The encoded protein is CASRITGYNEQFF.